The 14 T cell receptor beta chains in this list originate from one sample, sequenced in a study of T cell repertoires in cytomegalovirus infection. TCRdb reprocessed the reads via MiXCR and lists one record per CDR3 protein. The repertoire has about 480,000 distinct CDR3 sequences, more than 30% of them found once; the top ten carry 15% to 20%. For these TCRs, the target antigens are not known. This specimen was cultured PBMCs, taken from culture after CMV antigen stimulation. These receptors originate from a human donor in good health (CMV status not recorded). Some clones in this sample may be carry-over from other donors' samples.

This chain uses TRBV19 with TRBJ2-5; 11 bases match TRBD2. Germline V gene lookup returns CDR1 LNHDA and CDR2 SQIVND (reference sequence). CDR3 size: 17 residues. J lost 2 bases, V lost 4 bases, and 9 bases had no gene match. CDR3 residues: CASSSRLAGMTQETQYF. CDR3 DNA sequence: TGTGCCAGTAGTAGTAGACTAGCGGGGATGACACAAGAGACCCAGTACTTC.

The chain employs TRBV19 and TRBJ2-2; tentatively, D is TRBD2 (6 bases). The CDR3 covers 15 residues. Germline lookup yields CDR1 LNHDA and CDR2 SQIVND (reference sequence). V lost 4 bases, J lost 4 bases, and 13 bases lay in between. For the CDR3, the DNA is TGTGCCAGTAGTAACATGAAGGGAGGCACCGGGGAGCTGTTTTTT. This translates into CASSNMKGGTGELFF.

The sample holds a few counts of this clonotype. This chain uses TRBV6-6 with TRBJ1-5; weak D call: TRBD1 (5 bases). This CDR3 spans 17 amino acids. The germline CDR1 and CDR2 sequences are MNHNY and SVGAGI (reference sequence). Trimming removed 3 bases at V and 0 bases at J, with 15 bases between. The CDR3 loop is CASSYPPETDSNQPQHF. In nucleotides, the CDR3 is TGTGCCAGCAGTTATCCCCCGGAGACAGATAGCAATCAGCCCCAGCATTTT.

The V call is TRBV25-1, the J call TRBJ2-7, with 8 bases aligning to TRBD1. Germline V gives CDR1 MGHDK, CDR2 SYGVNS. The CDR3 is 16 residues long. Unmatched junction bases numbered 11, after V lost 7 bases and J lost 0 bases. This CDR3 is CASTTTSGQDSYEQYF. The DNA for the CDR3 is TGTGCCAGCACCACTACGTCGGGACAGGACTCCTACGAGCAGTACTTC.

This chain connects TRBV12-3 or TRBV12-4 to TRBJ2-1; 13 bases line up with TRBD2. The CDR3 is 16 amino acids. After removal of 4 bases from V and 4 bases from J, the junction contained 4 bases not matched to a gene. The CDR3 bases are TGTGCCAGCAGTTCTGGACTAGCGGGGGAATACAATGAGCAGTTCTTC. It encodes CASSSGLAGEYNEQFF.

This clonotype occurred a few times. This chain links TRBV12-3 or TRBV12-4 with TRBJ1-2; D uncertain. V was cut by 6 bases and J by 4 bases, with 12 bases left in between. The CDR3 contains 13 residues. The CDR3 bases are TGTGCCAGCAGACCGGGCCAGATCTATGGCTACACCTTC. The encoded protein is CASRPGQIYGYTF.

This clonotype has a handful of counts. V gene TRBV4-3 combines with J gene TRBJ2-2; 8 bases line up with TRBD1. V shed 4 bases, J shed 2 bases, and the junction held 6 bases outside the gene matches. Germline V lookup: CDR1 LGHNA, CDR2 YSLEER. CDR3 length: 16 residues. CDR3: CASSLTGTGNTGELFF. In DNA form, the CDR3 reads TGCGCCAGCAGCCTAACCGGGACAGGCAACACCGGGGAGCTGTTTTTT.

The sample holds a few counts of this clonotype. At one end the junction does not follow the germline gene, possibly because of a read error. The CDR3 spells CASTLSGSRGTDTQYF. CDR3 coding DNA: TGTGCCAGCACCTTAAGCGGGAGTCGGGGCACAGATACGCAGTATTTT. The chain combines TRBV7-2 with TRBJ2-3; 8 bases match TRBD2. Germline CDR1 reads SGHTA; CDR2 reads FQGNSA. CDR3 length equals 16 residues.

This clonotype has ten or more counts. The chain joins TRBV7-9 to TRBJ2-7; D possibly corresponds to TRBD1 (6 bases). This CDR3 spans 14 amino acids. Germline V gives CDR1 SEHNR, CDR2 FQNEAQ (reference sequence). Trimming cost V 1 base and J 1 base, with 8 bases left between them. DNA for the CDR3: TGTGCCAGCAGCTTAGAGGACAGTTCCTACGAGCAGTACTTC. It translates to CASSLEDSSYEQYF.

The chain carries TRBV12-5 and TRBJ2-1, with a tentative D call TRBD1 (6 bases). Germline V gene sequence: CDR1 LGHNT, CDR2 FRNRAP. This CDR3 spans 15 amino acids. V was trimmed by 1 base and J by 2 bases, leaving 9 bases between them. CDR3 sequence reads: CASGLGDRPYNEQFF. For the CDR3, the DNA is TGTGCTAGTGGTTTGGGTGACAGGCCCTACAATGAGCAGTTCTTC. The full variable domain, with the rest looked up from reference TRBV12-5 and TRBJ2-1, is DARVTQTPRHKVTEMGQEVTMRCQPILGHNTVFWYRQTMMQGLELLAYFRNRAPLDDSGMPKDRFSAEMPDATLATLKIQPSEPRDSAVYFCASGLGDRPYNEQFFGPGTRLTVL.

This chain joins TRBV5-1 and TRBJ2-2; D is uncertain. The CDR3 has 14 amino acids. Trimming cost V 0 bases and J 6 bases, with 9 bases left between them. Germline V gives CDR1 SGHRS, CDR2 YFSETQ. The CDR3 region is CASSLVSVSGELFF. In DNA form, the CDR3 reads TGCGCCAGCAGCTTGGTGTCAGTTTCCGGGGAGCTGTTTTTT.

The chain uses TRBV29-1 and TRBJ2-7, with 7 nucleotides matching TRBD1. Germline-derived CDR1 and CDR2 are SQVTM and ANQGSEA. This CDR3 has 12 amino acids. V trimming: 6 bases; J trimming: 2 bases; junction bases outside the gene matches: 4. The CDR3 region is CSVQGPTYEQYF. CDR3 in DNA: TGCAGCGTACAGGGGCCGACCTACGAGCAGTACTTC.

This rearrangement joins TRBV12-3 or TRBV12-4 to TRBJ2-3; D gene uncertain. This CDR3 has 12 amino acids. V was clipped by 2 bases and J by 11 bases, with 11 bases between them. The CDR3 protein is CASSLKVMGQYF. CDR3 sequence (DNA): TGTGCCAGCAGTTTAAAGGTCATGGGGCAGTATTTT.

This sequence joins TRBV4-3 and TRBJ1-1; D is undetermined. This CDR3 region has 14 residues. The ends were cut back, 0 bases at V and 6 bases at J, with 11 bases in the middle. Germline values: CDR1 LGHNA, CDR2 YSLEER. The CDR3 protein is CASSQDRSRAEAFF. CDR3 sequence (DNA): TGCGCCAGCAGCCAAGATAGGAGTAGGGCTGAAGCTTTCTTT.